Each of the 11 T cell receptor beta chains below was sequenced from the same sample in a study of metastatic and nonmetastatic thyroid tumors. TCRdb re-clonotyped the PCR reads through MiXCR. The data contain 25,000 to 35,000 clones, approximately 17% of them singletons. Each patient went into thyroid surgery without having received any treatment. Material: blood. These receptors came from a female donor with papillary thyroid cancer or a benign thyroid nodule (not recorded which). Some clones in this sample may be carry-over from other donors' samples.

On this clone: Here the CDR3 omits its conserved ending phenylalanine or tryptophan, so a read error is the likely source. V gene TRBV20-1 combines with J gene TRBJ2-5, with D tentatively TRBD2 (6 bases). CDR3 size: 14 residues. The ends were cut back, 4 bases at V and 5 bases at J, with 17 bases in the middle. Germline loops: CDR1 DFQATT, CDR2 SNEGSKA (reference sequence). The CDR3 spells CSANRRDSQETQYI. The CDR3 coding sequence is TGCAGTGCTAACCGACGGGACTCACAGGAGACCCAGTACATC.

Many counts were recorded for this clone. This may arise from a read error, as a much more abundant clone is one base away. The same CDR3 also results from other DNA sequences found in this sample. This chain links TRBV12-3 or TRBV12-4 with TRBJ1-2; D gene unclear. With 7 bases removed from V and 6 bases from J, the gap between germline ends came to 6 bases. The CDR3 sequence is 10 residues long. The CDR3: CASMGDGYTF. In DNA, the CDR3 is TGTGCCAGCATGGGAGATGGCTACACCTTC.

This clone was observed many times. The genes are TRBV6-2 or TRBV6-3 and TRBJ1-5, with D tentatively TRBD1 (5 bases). The germline V gene has CDR1 MNHEY and CDR2 SVGEGT. CDR3 size: 12 residues. V was pared by 8 bases and J by 2 bases, with 7 bases between. The CDR3 sequence is CASPQGNQPQHF. In nucleotides, the CDR3 is TGTGCCAGCCCACAGGGCAATCAGCCCCAGCATTTT.

The J gene is TRBJ2-2, the V gene TRBV5-1; D is unresolved. The CDR3 sequence is 14 residues long. Germline CDR1 SGHRS, CDR2 YFSETQ. Trimming cost V 7 bases and J 5 bases, with 15 bases left between them. CDR3 DNA: TGCGCCAGCTCCTCCATGGTAGGAACCGGGGAGCTGTTTTTT. Protein: CASSSMVGTGELFF.

This clone has at least ten counts. This chain connects TRBV7-9 to TRBJ1-6, with 9 bases lining up with TRBD1. Germline V gene data show CDR1 as SEHNR and CDR2 as FQNEAQ (reference sequence). The CDR3 extends over 14 amino acids. Unmatched junction bases numbered 5, after V lost 5 bases and J lost 9 bases. The CDR3 is CASSTGQGGSPLHF. Written as DNA, the CDR3 is TGTGCCAGCAGCACGGGACAGGGAGGTTCACCCCTCCACTTT.

In its sample, this clone was seen many times. J is TRBJ2-2 and V is TRBV11-2; the match to TRBD2 covers 13 bases. Trimming removed 0 bases from V and 5 bases from J; junction bases left unmatched: 6. CDR3 length equals 18 residues. CDR1 is SGHAT and CDR2 is FQNNGV in the germline V gene. The CDR3 bases are TGTGCCAGCAGCTTAGAGGAGACTAGCGGGGGGCTGACCGGGGAGCTGTTTTTT. Residues: CASSLEETSGGLTGELFF.

Of note for this clone: This could be a read error, since a much larger clone is one nucleotide away. The chain has TRBV7-6 and TRBJ2-1; TRBD1 is a possible D gene (6 bases). Germline assignment: CDR1 SGHVS and CDR2 FNYEAQ. CDR3 length: 14 residues. The CDR3 sequence: CANSLAGARDEQFF. The DNA for the CDR3 is TGTGCCAACAGCCTTGCAGGGGCGCGGGATGAGCAGTTCTTC. Using reference TRBV7-6 and TRBJ2-1 for the parts outside the CDR3, the full variable domain is GAGVSQSPRYKVTKRGQDVALRCDPISGHVSLYWYRQALGQGPEFLTYFNYEAQQDKSGLPNDRFSAERPEGSISTLTIQRTEQRDSAMYRCANSLAGARDEQFFGPGTRLTVL.

V is TRBV20-1 and J is TRBJ2-2, with TRBD1 matching 8 bases. The germline V gene has CDR1 DFQATT and CDR2 SNEGSKA (reference sequence). J gave up 3 bases and V 7 bases, and 16 bases lay outside the gene matches. This CDR3 region has 17 residues. The CDR3 DNA is TGCAGTGGTGTCCGGACAGGGTATATCGGAGACACCGGGGAGCTGTTTTTT. This codes for CSGVRTGYIGDTGELFF.

This clone has ten or more counts. The chain recombines TRBV12-3 or TRBV12-4 with TRBJ1-1; TRBD1 might be the D (5 bases). The CDR3 length is 12 residues. Trimming cost V 6 bases and J 0 bases, with 5 bases left between them. The CDR3 sequence is CASRQVNTEAFF. DNA of the CDR3: TGTGCCAGCAGACAGGTGAACACTGAAGCTTTCTTT.

This clone was seen ten or more times. The gene calls are TRBV29-1 and TRBJ2-1; D is unresolved. V was trimmed by 7 bases and J by 4 bases, leaving 5 bases between them. CDR3 length: 10 amino acids. The V gene's germline CDR1 is SQVTM and CDR2 ANQGSEA. The CDR3 nucleotides are TGCAGCGCCGGGTACAATGAGCAGTTCTTC. Protein: CSAGYNEQFF.

The rearrangement uses TRBV6-1 and TRBJ1-2, with 8 bases identical to TRBD1. CDR1 and CDR2 from the germline V gene are MNHNS and SASEGT. This CDR3 spans 13 amino acids. V dropped 5 bases and J dropped 10; count of bases not matched to a gene: 9. Here the CDR3 DNA reads TGTGCCAGCAGTCGGACAGGGATCACTGCCTACACCTTC. This encodes CASSRTGITAYTF.